The present T cell receptor beta chain was sequenced within a study of CD8 T cells in ankylosing spondylitis. In the case of this clonotype: What it binds is not known.

Study observations and caveats: About 8 highly homologous variants made up a TCR beta motif, and this motif appeared characteristic of ankylosing spondylitis blood. Disease-linked clones were found to be CD8+ and relatively rare in peripheral blood. Reported data indicate significant enrichment of disease-linked clones within matched ankylosing spondylitis synovial fluid. Some motif variants had been reported before (in reactive arthritis synovial fluid and blood).

Researchers built TCR beta libraries using quantitative 5'-RACE with molecular barcodes. TCRdb re-derived calls from the 5' RACE reads in MiXCR, one entry per CDR3 protein. The profile shows fewer than 400,000 distinct CDR3 sequences, approximately 20% of them singletons. The CDR3 is made up of 15 amino acids. Germline V gene sequence: CDR1 SGHTA, CDR2 FQGNSA. V dropped 3 bases and J dropped 3 bases, with 15 bases sitting between them. The V and J genes are TRBV7-2 and TRBJ2-7; D is perhaps TRBD2 (5 bases). This receptor was obtained from a male donor with ankylosing spondylitis. The source material was blood, either unsorted or a sorted T cell fraction (not recorded which). This CDR3 is CASSLTSSRGYEQYF. The CDR3 DNA is TGTGCCAGCAGCTTGACAAGCTCCCGGGGCTACGAGCAGTACTTC.